These 14 T cell receptor beta chains came from one sample sequenced in a study of PD-1 blockade in classical Hodgkin lymphoma. The data were produced by immunoSEQ multiplex PCR, yet TCRdb's version contains in-frame clones alone and is incomplete. Of some 23,000 clones in the sample, 91% were seen once. This sample's time point: newly diagnosed, previously untreated cHL patient sample. Isolation of CD4+ T cells from thawed PBMCs was performed by magnetic negative selection. Specimen: CD4+ T cells from blood. The source is a human donor with classical Hodgkin lymphoma.

On this clone: At one of its ends the junction is not consistent with the germline gene, which may arise from a read error. This CDR3 reads CASSQELSPVF. The CDR3 DNA sequence: TGTGCCAGCAGCCAAGAGTTGTCTCCGGTCTTC. The chain employs TRBV14 and TRBJ2-1; D ambiguous. Germline V gene sequence: CDR1 SGHDN, CDR2 FVKESK. CDR3 length: 11 residues.

The chain employs TRBV5-1 and TRBJ1-2; 7 nucleotides agree with TRBD1. This CDR3 is 17 amino acids long. Germline assignment: CDR1 SGHRS and CDR2 YFSETQ. V lost 0 bases and J lost 2; bases outside the gene matches: 10. CDR3 amino acids: CASSLGHRDSENYGYTF. The CDR3 region has the DNA TGCGCCAGCAGCTTGGGTCACCGGGACAGCGAAAACTATGGCTACACCTTC.

V and J are TRBV4-3 and TRBJ2-6; the D gene could be TRBD1 or TRBD2 (5 bases each). V dropped 5 bases and J dropped 0 bases, with 11 bases sitting between them. CDR3 length equals 16 residues. Germline values: CDR1 LGHNA, CDR2 YSLEER. As DNA, the CDR3 is TGCGCCAGCAGCGCCCCAGGGAGCTCTGGGGCCAACGTCCTGACTTTC. Translated, it gives CASSAPGSSGANVLTF.

This chain links TRBV5-1 with TRBJ2-7, with TRBD2 matching over 7 bases. CDR3 length: 16 residues. CDR1 and CDR2 (germline): SGHRS, YFSETQ. V lost 3 bases and J lost 2; bases outside the gene matches: 11. The CDR3 loop is CASSSMTSLYAYEQYF. CDR3 DNA sequence: TGCGCCAGCAGCTCGATGACTAGCCTTTATGCCTACGAGCAGTACTTC.

The CDR3 is CASSPGYGETQYF. CDR3 sequence (DNA): TGTGCCAGTAGCCCGGGGTACGGGGAGACCCAGTACTTC. The rearrangement links TRBV19 to TRBJ2-5; tentatively, D is TRBD2 (5 bases). V gave up 6 bases and J gave up 5 bases, with 13 bases separating them. The germline V gene encodes CDR1 LNHDA and CDR2 SQIVND (reference sequence). This CDR3 is built from 13 residues.

This chain's CDR3 is CASSLGAQRETGELFF. CDR3 nucleotides: TGTGCCAGCAGCTTAGGGGCACAGAGGGAGACCGGGGAGCTGTTTTTT. The V and J genes are TRBV7-7 and TRBJ2-2; tentatively, D is TRBD2 (5 bases). V was pared by 1 base and J by 5 bases, with 14 bases between. This CDR3 comprises 16 residues. CDR1 and CDR2 from the germline V gene are SSHAT and FNYEAQ (reference sequence).

This clone showed up just once. V usage is TRBV7-8 and J usage is TRBJ2-1; 11 bases align to TRBD1. The CDR3 has 18 residues. J lost 4 bases, V lost 0 bases, and 8 bases had no gene match. Germline V lookup: CDR1 SGHVS, CDR2 FQNEAQ. The CDR3 loop reads CASSLAGIRDRGYNEQFF. CDR3 bases: TGTGCCAGCAGCTTAGCGGGGATCCGGGACAGGGGGTACAATGAGCAGTTCTTC.

V gene TRBV19 combines with J gene TRBJ1-4; the D gene is possibly TRBD1 (6 bases). Trimming pared 6 bases from V and 3 bases from J, leaving 14 bases between. There are 15 residues in the CDR3. Looked up from germline, CDR1 is LNHDA and CDR2 is SQIVND (reference sequence). The CDR3, as DNA: TGTGCCAGTAGATTCAACAGGGTGCCTAATGAAAAACTGTTTTTT. Translated: CASRFNRVPNEKLFF.

The chain combines TRBV4-3 with TRBJ1-4; D is ambiguous. The CDR3 totals 15 residues. Germline-derived CDR1 and CDR2 are LGHNA and YSLEER. V lost 1 base, J lost 4 bases, and 10 bases lay in between. In nucleotides, the CDR3 is TGCGCCAGCAGCCAAGGGGTTGGAAGTAATGAAAAACTGTTTTTT. Translating gives CASSQGVGSNEKLFF.

The chain joins TRBV4-3 to TRBJ2-7; no clear D gene. Trimming took 1 base from V and 7 from J, leaving 14 bases between them. The CDR3 totals 14 residues. CDR1 is LGHNA and CDR2 is YSLEER in the germline V gene. In nucleotides, the CDR3 is TGCGCCAGCAGCCAAGGGGTCGAAGGGCGTGAGCAGTACTTC. Its protein product is CASSQGVEGREQYF.

The genes are TRBV10-1 and TRBJ2-7; 8 nucleotides match TRBD2. Germline CDR1 WNHNN, CDR2 SYGVQD (reference sequence). V shed 3 bases, J shed 9 bases, and the junction held 10 bases outside the gene matches. This CDR3 spans 14 amino acids. As DNA, the CDR3 is TGCGCCAGCAGTGAAGCGGGGGCAGCGCAGCGGCAGTACTTC. This encodes CASSEAGAAQRQYF.

The rearrangement joins TRBV6-1 to TRBJ1-5; D perhaps matches TRBD1 (5 bases). CDR1 and CDR2 (germline): MNHNS, SASEGT. The germline V and J ends were trimmed by 7 bases and 7 bases, with 14 bases remaining between them. The CDR3 is 13 amino acids. The chain's CDR3 is CASTLWGGQPQHF. For the CDR3, the DNA is TGTGCCAGCACCCTGTGGGGGGGACAGCCCCAGCATTTT.

This rearrangement joins TRBV6-1 to TRBJ2-2; tentative D call: TRBD2 (5 bases). Germline V CDR1 and CDR2: MNHNS, SASEGT. This CDR3 comprises 13 residues. The V end was cut by 2 bases, the J end by 6 bases, with 7 bases between. The CDR3 bases are TGTGCCAGCAGTGAATGGGGAGCCGGGGAGCTGTTTTTT. Amino acids: CASSEWGAGELFF.

This clone was detected once. This rearrangement joins TRBV7-2 to TRBJ1-1, with D unresolved. This CDR3 region has 16 residues. V lost 5 bases and J 5 bases, leaving 21 bases between the germline ends. Per germline, CDR1 SGHTA and CDR2 FQGNSA. CDR3 protein: CASSPRSGAPSTEAFF. The CDR3 bases are TGTGCCAGCAGCCCCAGGTCGGGCGCTCCTAGTACTGAAGCTTTCTTT.